A single sample is the source of the 20 T cell receptor beta chains below, sequenced in a study of T-cell memory formation after mild COVID-19 (dated by TCRdb to the early 2020s). The receptor library was made with 5' RACE. Sequencing relied on an Illumina NovaSeq 6000. Using fastp trimming at Q25 and MiXCR clonotype assembly, TCRdb reanalyzed the public sequencing data and kept in-frame beta chains. Every distinct CDR3 protein forms one entry, paired with its most common genes and DNA. In all, the sample holds around 320,000 distinct CDR3 sequences, and roughly a fifth of those were seen once. The ten largest clones capture more than 20% of the sample. Sequencing was performed on PBMCs or a T cell subset sorted from them (not recorded which). These receptors were taken from a man between 18 and 29 years old who had mild COVID-19 (a few samples of this study predate the infection). The sample titles of this study are shuffled in the database, so cell type and time point are left out; the donor was told from shared clones.

V gene TRBV28 combines with J gene TRBJ2-6, with 7 bases lining up with TRBD1. This CDR3 has 17 amino acids. Germline CDR1 reads MDHEN; CDR2 reads SYDVKM. V was pared by 5 bases and J by 0 bases, with 7 bases of the junction left unmatched. The chain's CDR3 is CASSLTGTRSGANVLTF. In DNA, the CDR3 is TGTGCCAGCAGTCTGACAGGGACCCGCTCTGGGGCCAACGTCCTGACTTTC.

This clonotype has ten or more counts. The chain joins TRBV7-6 to TRBJ1-5, with D tentatively TRBD1 (6 bases). The CDR3 spans 15 residues. Germline V gene lookup returns CDR1 SGHVS and CDR2 FNYEAQ. V was cut by 5 bases and J by 4 bases, with 15 bases left in between. The CDR3 reads CASSLSGTSNQPQHF. In nucleotides, the CDR3 is TGTGCCAGCAGCCTATCCGGGACATCAAATCAGCCCCAGCATTTT.

There are a few counts of this clonotype. The V and J genes are TRBV18 and TRBJ2-5; the D is unclear. The V gene lost 3 bases and the J gene lost 2 bases, with 10 bases spanning the gap. The CDR3 covers 14 residues. Germline V gene lookup returns CDR1 KGHSH and CDR2 LQKENI. The CDR3 DNA sequence: TGTGCCAGCTCACCCTGGGGTTTACAAGAGACCCAGTACTTC. Translation gives CASSPWGLQETQYF.

The rearrangement uses TRBV3-1 and TRBJ2-2; D might be TRBD2 (7 bases). The CDR3 contains 15 residues. Germline V gene sequence: CDR1 LGHDT, CDR2 YNNKEL (reference sequence). The V and J ends lost 1 base and 4 bases respectively, with 10 bases between them. CDR3 amino acids: CASSQGAGATGELFF. As DNA, the CDR3 is TGTGCCAGCAGCCAAGGGGCGGGGGCCACCGGGGAGCTGTTTTTT.

This clonotype is categorized as medium-sized. The chain joins TRBV5-1 to TRBJ2-2, with D tentatively TRBD2 (6 bases). CDR1 is SGHRS, CDR2 YFSETQ, per germline. This CDR3 is 15 amino acids long. Trimming took 1 base from V and 5 from J, leaving 12 bases between them. Written as DNA, the CDR3 is TGCGCCAGCAGCTTGCTGGCTAGCGAGACCGGGGAGCTGTTTTTT. It yields the protein CASSLLASETGELFF.

This clonotype appeared many times. The rearrangement links TRBV28 to TRBJ2-3; 14 bases line up with TRBD2. The CDR3 runs 15 residues. From germline, CDR1 is MDHEN and CDR2 SYDVKM. The junction had 4 bases not matched to a gene; V was cut back by 6 bases and J by 5 bases. CDR3 region: CASSGTSGGQDTQYF. CDR3 sequence (DNA): TGTGCCAGCAGCGGGACTAGCGGGGGACAAGATACGCAGTATTTT.

The chain is built from TRBV7-2 and TRBJ1-2, with D possibly matching TRBD1 (5 bases). Trimming took off 5 bases at V and 7 bases at J, with 29 bases between the two ends. CDR3 size: 18 residues. Looked up from germline, CDR1 is SGHTA and CDR2 is FQGNSA. Here the CDR3 DNA reads TGTGCCAGCAGCCTAACAGGACAAGGCGCCCTCTTAGGTAGTGGCTACACCTTC. Translating it yields CASSLTGQGALLGSGYTF.

This clonotype was counted a few times. The chain links TRBV7-2 to TRBJ1-3; no reliable D call. The CDR3 runs to 14 residues. Trimming took off 5 bases at V and 4 bases at J, with 12 bases between the two ends. Germline CDR1 and CDR2: SGHTA and FQGNSA. CDR3 DNA sequence: TGTGCCAGCAGCCCTCAGCGGGCGGGAAACACCATATATTTT. The encoded protein is CASSPQRAGNTIYF.

This clonotype was counted only a few times. This chain links TRBV5-1 with TRBJ1-1, with a weak D call TRBD1 (6 bases). Deletions cut 0 bases from V and 11 bases from J, with 17 bases between. This CDR3 has 14 residues. CDR1 is SGHRS and CDR2 is YFSETQ in the germline V gene. CDR3: CASSLATGSGEAFF. In nucleotides, the CDR3 is TGCGCCAGCAGCTTGGCCACAGGGTCGGGGGAGGCTTTCTTT.

J is TRBJ1-1 and V is TRBV12-3 or TRBV12-4; TRBD1 aligns across 9 bases. This CDR3 has 15 amino acids. V gave up 6 bases and J gave up 6 bases; unmatched junction bases: 11. The CDR3 loop reads CASREGQGKLPEAFF. The CDR3 bases are TGTGCCAGCAGAGAGGGACAGGGAAAGTTGCCTGAAGCTTTCTTT.

The V call is TRBV24-1, the J call TRBJ1-2, with no clear D. V lost 3 bases and J lost 4, with 5 bases in between. Germline values: CDR1 KGHDR, CDR2 SFDVKD. CDR3 length: 12 amino acids. In nucleotides, the CDR3 is TGTGCCACCAGTGATCCACCCTATGGCTACACCTTC. Its translation is CATSDPPYGYTF.

This clonotype was counted only a few times. The V gene is TRBV24-1, the J gene TRBJ2-1, with D uncertain. The V end was cut by 2 bases, the J end by 12 bases, with 10 bases between. The germline CDR1 and CDR2 sequences are KGHDR and SFDVKD. CDR3 length: 12 amino acids. The CDR3 nucleotides read TGTGCCACCAGTGATTCCGATCGTTGGCAGTTCTTC. Translating it yields CATSDSDRWQFF.

At least ten counts were recorded for this clonotype. In nucleotides, the CDR3 is TGCAGTGCTAGTGTAGCGGGGGGCTACTACAATGAGCAGTTCTTC. Protein sequence: CSASVAGGYYNEQFF. The chain links TRBV20-1 to TRBJ2-1, with 10 bases fitting TRBD2. Per germline, CDR1 DFQATT and CDR2 SNEGSKA (reference sequence). V shed 3 bases and J 3 bases; nucleotides not matched to a gene: 5. The CDR3 extends over 15 amino acids.

This chain joins TRBV12-5 and TRBJ1-5, with D possibly being TRBD1 (6 bases). From germline, CDR1 is LGHNT and CDR2 FRNRAP. With 7 bases removed from V and 3 bases from J, the gap between germline ends came to 13 bases. The CDR3 consists of 14 residues. The CDR3 DNA reads TGTGCTAGTGTCCAGGACAGACCCAATCAGCCCCAGCATTTT. It specifies CASVQDRPNQPQHF.

This chain joins TRBV6-2 or TRBV6-3 and TRBJ1-2; D not resolved. Trimming removed 4 bases from V and 8 bases from J, with 11 bases in between. The germline V gene encodes CDR1 MNHEY and CDR2 SVGEGT. This CDR3 is 12 amino acids long. Here the CDR3 DNA reads TGTGCCAGCAGTTTCATTTACGGCGGCTACACCTTC. Its translation is CASSFIYGGYTF.

The chain couples TRBV7-2 to TRBJ2-3; weak D call: TRBD2 (7 bases). Germline-derived CDR1 and CDR2 are SGHTA and FQGNSA. There are 15 residues in the CDR3. V lost 0 bases, J lost 5 bases, and 12 bases lay in between. The CDR3 loop is CASSLAGGQGDTQYF. For the CDR3, the DNA is TGTGCCAGCAGCTTAGCGGGGGGGCAAGGAGATACGCAGTATTTT.

The table lists this clonotype with a few counts. The rearrangement joins TRBV20-1 to TRBJ1-2; 9 bases align to TRBD1. The CDR3 loop spans 13 amino acids. Trimming took 4 bases from V and 5 from J; bases not matched to a gene: 5. Looked up from germline, CDR1 is DFQATT and CDR2 is SNEGSKA (reference sequence). The CDR3 DNA reads TGCAGTGCTATTACAGGGGGCGGATATGGCTACACCTTC. Amino acids: CSAITGGGYGYTF.

The V and J genes are TRBV4-1 and TRBJ2-3, with TRBD2 identical over 10 bases. After removal of 0 bases from V and 2 bases from J, the junction contained 5 bases not matched to a gene. CDR1 is MGHRA and CDR2 is YSYEKL in the germline V gene. This CDR3 contains 17 residues. The DNA of the CDR3 is TGCGCCAGCAGCCAAGAGTCAAGCGGGGGGGCCACAGATACGCAGTATTTT. This gives the protein CASSQESSGGATDTQYF.

V usage is TRBV5-1 and J usage is TRBJ2-7; unclear D gene. Germline CDR1 SGHRS, CDR2 YFSETQ. The ends were cut back, 2 bases at V and 5 bases at J, with 14 bases in the middle. This CDR3 contains 14 residues. The CDR3 bases are TGCGCCAGCAGCTTTTCAGCCACTCGGGACGAGCAGTACTTC. Translated, it gives CASSFSATRDEQYF.

This clonotype occurred a few times. The V and J genes are TRBV7-2 and TRBJ2-1; TRBD1 matches 7 bases. Germline trimming cut 3 bases from V and 0 bases from J; bases unmatched to any gene: 8. The CDR3 spans 17 residues. Germline V gene sequence: CDR1 SGHTA, CDR2 FQGNSA. The CDR3 loop is CASSFPTDRSSYNEQFF. The CDR3 coding sequence is TGTGCCAGCAGCTTCCCGACGGACAGGAGCTCCTACAATGAGCAGTTCTTC. Full variable domain (rest looked up from reference TRBV7-2 and TRBJ2-1): GAGVSQSPSNKVTEKGKDVELRCDPISGHTALYWYRQSLGQGLEFLIYFQGNSAPDKSGLPSDRFSAERTGGSVSTLTIQRTQQEDSAVYLCASSFPTDRSSYNEQFFGPGTRLTVL.